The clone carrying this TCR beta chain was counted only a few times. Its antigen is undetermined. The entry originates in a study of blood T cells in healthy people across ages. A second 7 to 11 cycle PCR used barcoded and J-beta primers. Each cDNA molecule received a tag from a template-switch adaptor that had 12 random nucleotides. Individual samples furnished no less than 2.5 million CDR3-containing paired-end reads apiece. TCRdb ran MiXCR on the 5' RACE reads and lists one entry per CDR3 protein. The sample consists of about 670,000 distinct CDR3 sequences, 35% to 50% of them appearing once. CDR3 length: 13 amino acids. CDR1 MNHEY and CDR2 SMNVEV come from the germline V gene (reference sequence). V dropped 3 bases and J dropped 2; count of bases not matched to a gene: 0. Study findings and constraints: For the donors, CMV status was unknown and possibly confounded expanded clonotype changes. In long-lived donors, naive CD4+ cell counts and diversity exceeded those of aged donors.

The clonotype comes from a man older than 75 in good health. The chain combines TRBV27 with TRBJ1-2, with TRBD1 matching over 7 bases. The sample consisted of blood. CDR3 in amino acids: CASSFRGNYGYTF. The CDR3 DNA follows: TGTGCCAGCAGTTTCAGGGGGAACTATGGCTACACCTTC.